The entry below describes one T cell receptor (beta chain). As handled by the study authors: From reference gene primer amplification, estimates of nucleated cell counts were derived. The method was immunoSEQ multiplex PCR; TCRdb's version includes in-frame clones alone and lacks a portion of them. V, J and clone size are taken as reported in that table, and D and trimming were inferred from the DNA itself. The sample includes some 80,000 clones, 88% of them seen just once. The CDR3 runs to 14 residues. Per germline, CDR1 LGHDT and CDR2 YNNKEL (reference sequence). V lost 0 bases to trimming and J lost 7 bases, with 12 bases between them. The sample belongs to a study of blood T cell repertoires in COVID-19. Study-wide background: Italy, Spain and the United States were the sources of the convalescent and acute COVID-19 samples. T cells, B-cell-depleted T cells, or PBMCs provided the cDNA or gDNA that served as material.

The clonotype comes from a human donor in a cohort sampled during active COVID-19. The rearrangement uses TRBV3-1 (or the pseudogene TRBV3-2) and TRBJ2-5; D is ambiguous. The sequenced sample consisted of peripheral blood. CDR3: CASSQEGPSGTQYF. DNA of the CDR3: TGTGCCAGCAGCCAAGAAGGTCCTAGTGGGACCCAGTACTTC.